A single sample gave rise to the 5 T cell receptor beta chains below, sequenced in a study of blood T cells in healthy people across ages. A second 7 to 11 cycle PCR used barcoded and J-beta primers. MiXCR, applied by TCRdb to the 5' RACE reads, yields one record per CDR3 protein. The table includes roughly 790,000 distinct CDR3 sequences, around 40% detected once. Sequences were obtained from blood. These receptors came from a woman in her sixties in good health.

This clonotype appeared once. V gene TRBV20-1 combines with J gene TRBJ2-3; D is perhaps TRBD2 (5 bases). V gave up 1 base and J gave up 8 bases, with 13 bases separating them. Per germline, CDR1 DFQATT and CDR2 SNEGSKA (reference sequence). The CDR3 consists of 13 residues. The CDR3 loop is CSARGSGSATQYF. CDR3 nucleotide sequence: TGCAGTGCTAGAGGGTCGGGGAGCGCTACGCAGTATTTT.

The chain recombines TRBV7-9 with TRBJ2-7; a weak D match, TRBD1 (5 bases). This CDR3 region has 14 residues. The germline CDR1 and CDR2 sequences are SEHNR and FQNEAQ (reference sequence). V lost 3 bases, J lost 6 bases, and 15 bases lay in between. CDR3 in DNA: TGTGCCAGCAGCTTTACAGGTCTCCTTGGCGAGCAGTACTTC. It encodes CASSFTGLLGEQYF.

J is TRBJ2-5 and V is TRBV6-1; 9 positions agree with TRBD1. The ends lost 6 bases at V and 5 bases at J; junction bases unmatched: 4. The CDR3 spans 13 residues. Germline CDR1 and CDR2: MNHNS and SASEGT. The CDR3 DNA reads as TGTGCCAGCAGCACAGGGGGCCGGGAGACCCAGTACTTC. Translation: CASSTGGRETQYF.

The chain has TRBV6-5 and TRBJ1-5; D uncertain. The CDR3 spans 14 residues. Trimming cost V 4 bases and J 6 bases, with 13 bases left between them. CDR1 and CDR2 from the germline V gene are MNHEY and SVGAGI. In DNA form, the CDR3 reads TGTGCCAGCAGTTCCTATTTCAGTGGTCAGCCCCAGCATTTT. Its protein is CASSSYFSGQPQHF.

This clonotype was seen a few times. V and J are TRBV5-1 and TRBJ2-7; 7 bases line up with TRBD2. The germline CDR1 and CDR2 sequences are SGHRS and YFSETQ. The V gene end was trimmed by 4 bases and the J gene end by 3 bases; junction bases not matched to a gene: 10. CDR3 length: 15 residues. The CDR3 DNA sequence: TGCGCCAGCAGCCCACGCGGGGGAAGGGACTACGAGCAGTACTTC. Translation: CASSPRGGRDYEQYF.